This T cell receptor (beta chain) was captured in a study of siplizumab effects on memory and regulatory T cells. Overall study findings and caveats: Most alloreactive clones went unmapped to unstimulated subsets; only a minor fraction mapped. Roughly 80-97% of dividing CD4+ or CD8+ clones were without an attributable naive or memory phenotype.

Libraries were prepared by immunoSEQ multiplex PCR; TCRdb keeps only in-frame clonotypes and omits some of them. The top ten hold roughly 4.7% of the sample, which has 65,000 to 85,000 clones, 93% seen once. Turning to this clone: Its antigen is unknown.

The CDR3 is 14 residues long. V was cut by 2 bases and J by 2 bases, with 10 bases left in between. Germline lookup yields CDR1 MNHEY and CDR2 SVGAGI. This receptor was taken from a human donor in good health. This chain connects TRBV6-5 to TRBJ2-7; TRBD1 might be the D (6 bases). The sample comprised CD8+ T cells sorted from blood. CDR3 bases: TGTGCCAGCAGTTACATTGGGGGCCCCTACGAGCAGTACTTC. This codes for CASSYIGGPYEQYF.